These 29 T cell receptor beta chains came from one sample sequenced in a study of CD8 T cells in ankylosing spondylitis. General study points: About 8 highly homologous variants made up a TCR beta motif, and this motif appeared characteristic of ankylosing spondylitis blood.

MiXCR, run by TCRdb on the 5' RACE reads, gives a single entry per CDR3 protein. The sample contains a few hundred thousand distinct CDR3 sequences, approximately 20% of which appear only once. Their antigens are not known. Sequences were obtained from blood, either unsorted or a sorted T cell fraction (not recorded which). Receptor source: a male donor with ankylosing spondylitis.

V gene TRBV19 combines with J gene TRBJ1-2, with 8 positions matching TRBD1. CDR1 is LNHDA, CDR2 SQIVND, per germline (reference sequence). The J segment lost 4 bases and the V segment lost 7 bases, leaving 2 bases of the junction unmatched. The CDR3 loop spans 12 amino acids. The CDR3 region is CASIDRGYGYTF. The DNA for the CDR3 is TGTGCCAGTATTGACAGGGGCTATGGCTACACCTTC.

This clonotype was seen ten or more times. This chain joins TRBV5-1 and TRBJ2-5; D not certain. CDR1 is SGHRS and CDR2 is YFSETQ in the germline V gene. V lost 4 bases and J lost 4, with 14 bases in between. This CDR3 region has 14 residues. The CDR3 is CASSPIGAGETQYF. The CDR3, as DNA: TGCGCCAGCAGCCCCATTGGAGCAGGAGAGACCCAGTACTTC.

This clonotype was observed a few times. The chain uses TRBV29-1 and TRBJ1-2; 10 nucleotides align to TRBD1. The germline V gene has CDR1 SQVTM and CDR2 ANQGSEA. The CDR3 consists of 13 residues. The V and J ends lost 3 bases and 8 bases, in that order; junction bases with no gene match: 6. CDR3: CSVDGTGASGYTF. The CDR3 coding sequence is TGCAGCGTTGATGGGACAGGGGCCAGCGGCTACACCTTC.

The CDR3 region is CSVARGTGGAFNEKLFF. CDR3 in DNA: TGCAGTGTCGCTAGGGGGACGGGGGGGGCCTTTAATGAAAAACTGTTTTTT. The J gene is TRBJ1-4, the V gene TRBV20-1, with D perhaps TRBD1 (6 bases). Germline assignment: CDR1 DFQATT and CDR2 SNEGSKA (reference sequence). This CDR3 spans 17 amino acids. Trimming took 7 bases from V and 4 from J, leaving 25 bases between them.

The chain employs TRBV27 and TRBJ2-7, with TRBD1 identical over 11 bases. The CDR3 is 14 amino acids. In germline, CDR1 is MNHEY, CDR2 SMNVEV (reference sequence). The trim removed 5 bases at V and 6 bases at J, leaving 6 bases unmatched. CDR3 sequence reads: CASSIGQGALEQYF. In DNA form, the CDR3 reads TGTGCCAGCAGTATTGGACAGGGGGCCCTCGAGCAGTACTTC.

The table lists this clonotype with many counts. CDR3 sequence: CSAPVLGDNEQFF. The CDR3 nucleotides read TGCAGTGCACCGGTCCTTGGAGACAATGAGCAGTTCTTC. This chain uses TRBV20-1 with TRBJ2-1; D remains unclear. CDR1 DFQATT and CDR2 SNEGSKA come from the germline V gene (reference sequence). Trimming took 6 bases from V and 5 from J, leaving 14 bases between them. The CDR3 is made up of 13 amino acids.

CDR3 DNA sequence: TGTGCCAGCAGCCACTGGGAGACCCAGTACTTC. It yields the protein CASSHWETQYF. This chain connects TRBV3-1 to TRBJ2-5, with D unclear. The CDR3 covers 11 residues. Germline V gene lookup returns CDR1 LGHDT and CDR2 YNNKEL (reference sequence). Trimming stripped 3 bases from V and 5 bases from J, with 4 bases between.

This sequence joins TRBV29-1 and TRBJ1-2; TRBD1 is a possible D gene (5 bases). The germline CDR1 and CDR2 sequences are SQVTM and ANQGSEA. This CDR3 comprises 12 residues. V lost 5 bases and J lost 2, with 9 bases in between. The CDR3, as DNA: TGCAGCGTTCCACGACAGAACTATGGCTACACCTTC. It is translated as CSVPRQNYGYTF.

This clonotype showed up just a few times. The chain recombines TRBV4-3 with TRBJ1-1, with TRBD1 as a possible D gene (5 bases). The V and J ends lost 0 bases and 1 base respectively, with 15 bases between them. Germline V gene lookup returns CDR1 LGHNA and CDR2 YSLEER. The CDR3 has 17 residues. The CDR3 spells CASSQDRLTGGNTEAFF. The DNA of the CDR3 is TGCGCCAGCAGCCAAGATCGCCTGACGGGGGGGAACACTGAAGCTTTCTTT.

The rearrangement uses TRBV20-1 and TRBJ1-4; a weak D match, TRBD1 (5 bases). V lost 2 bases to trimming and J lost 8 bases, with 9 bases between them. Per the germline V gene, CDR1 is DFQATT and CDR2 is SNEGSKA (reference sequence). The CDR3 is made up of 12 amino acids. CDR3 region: CSARQGDEKLFF. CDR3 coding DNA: TGCAGTGCTAGACAGGGTGACGAAAAACTGTTTTTT.

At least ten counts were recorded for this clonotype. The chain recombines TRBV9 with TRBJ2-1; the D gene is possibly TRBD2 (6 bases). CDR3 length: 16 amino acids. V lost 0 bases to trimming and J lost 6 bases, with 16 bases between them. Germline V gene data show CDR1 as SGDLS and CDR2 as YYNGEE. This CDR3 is CASSVDVGGWVNEQFF. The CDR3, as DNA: TGTGCCAGCAGCGTAGATGTGGGAGGTTGGGTCAATGAGCAGTTCTTC. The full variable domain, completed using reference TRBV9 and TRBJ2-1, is DSGVTQTPKHLITATGQRVTLRCSPRSGDLSVYWYQQSLDQGLQFLIQYYNGEERAKGNILERFSAQQFPDLHSELNLSSLELGDSALYFCASSVDVGGWVNEQFFGPGTRLTVL.

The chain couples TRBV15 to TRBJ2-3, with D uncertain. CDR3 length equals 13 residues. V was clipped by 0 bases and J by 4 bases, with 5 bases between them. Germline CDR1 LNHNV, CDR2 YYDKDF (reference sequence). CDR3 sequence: CATSRDRPDTQYF. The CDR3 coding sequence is TGTGCCACCAGCAGAGATAGGCCAGATACGCAGTATTTT.

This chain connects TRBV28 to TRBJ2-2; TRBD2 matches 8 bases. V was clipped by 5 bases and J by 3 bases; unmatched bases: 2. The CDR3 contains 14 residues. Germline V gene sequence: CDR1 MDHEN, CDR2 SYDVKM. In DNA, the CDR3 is TGTGCCAGCAGTCCCGGGGGGGACACCGGGGAGCTGTTTTTT. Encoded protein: CASSPGGDTGELFF. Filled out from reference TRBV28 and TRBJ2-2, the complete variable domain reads DVKVTQSSRYLVKRTGEKVFLECVQDMDHENMFWYRQDPGLGLRLIYFSYDVKMKEKGDIPEGYSVSREKKERFSLILESASTNQTSMYLCASSPGGDTGELFFGEGSRLTVL.

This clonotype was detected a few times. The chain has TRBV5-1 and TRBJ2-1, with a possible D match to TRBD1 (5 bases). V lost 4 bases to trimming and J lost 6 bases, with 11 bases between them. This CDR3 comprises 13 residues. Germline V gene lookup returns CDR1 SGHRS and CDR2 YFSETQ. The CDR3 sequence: CASSILQVNEQFF. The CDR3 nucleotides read TGCGCCAGCAGCATATTACAGGTCAATGAGCAGTTCTTC. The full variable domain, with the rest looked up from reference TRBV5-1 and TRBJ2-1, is KAGVTQTPRYLIKTRGQQVTLSCSPISGHRSVSWYQQTPGQGLQFLFEYFSETQRNKGNFPGRFSGRQFSNSRSEMNVSTLELGDSALYLCASSILQVNEQFFGPGTRLTVL.

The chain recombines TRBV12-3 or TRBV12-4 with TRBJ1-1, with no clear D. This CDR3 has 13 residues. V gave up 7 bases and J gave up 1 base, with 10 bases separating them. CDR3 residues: CASTLRENTEAFF. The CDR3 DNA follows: TGTGCCAGCACCTTGAGGGAGAACACTGAAGCTTTCTTT.

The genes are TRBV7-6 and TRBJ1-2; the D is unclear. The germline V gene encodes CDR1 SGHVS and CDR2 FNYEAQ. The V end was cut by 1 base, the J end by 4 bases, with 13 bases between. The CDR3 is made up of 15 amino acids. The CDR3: CASSLVQGGPYGYTF. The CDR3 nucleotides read TGTGCCAGCAGCTTAGTGCAAGGAGGCCCCTATGGCTACACCTTC.

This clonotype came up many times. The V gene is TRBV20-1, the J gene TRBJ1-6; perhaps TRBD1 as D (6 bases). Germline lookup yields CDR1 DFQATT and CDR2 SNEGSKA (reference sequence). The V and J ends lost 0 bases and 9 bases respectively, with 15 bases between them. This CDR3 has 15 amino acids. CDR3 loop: CSARDTGQGSSPLHF. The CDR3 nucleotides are TGCAGTGCTAGAGATACGGGGCAGGGGAGTTCACCCCTCCACTTT.

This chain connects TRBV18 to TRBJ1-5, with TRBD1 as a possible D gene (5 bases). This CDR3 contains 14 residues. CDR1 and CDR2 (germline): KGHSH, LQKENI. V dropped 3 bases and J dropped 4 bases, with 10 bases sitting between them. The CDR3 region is CASSPGGLNQPQHF. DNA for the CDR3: TGTGCCAGCTCACCGGGGGGTCTAAATCAGCCCCAGCATTTT.

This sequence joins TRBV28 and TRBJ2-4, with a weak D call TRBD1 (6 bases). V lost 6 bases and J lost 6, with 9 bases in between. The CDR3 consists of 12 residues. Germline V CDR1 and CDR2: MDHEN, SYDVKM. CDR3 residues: CASSPDRNIQYF. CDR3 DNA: TGTGCCAGCAGCCCGGACAGAAACATTCAGTACTTC.

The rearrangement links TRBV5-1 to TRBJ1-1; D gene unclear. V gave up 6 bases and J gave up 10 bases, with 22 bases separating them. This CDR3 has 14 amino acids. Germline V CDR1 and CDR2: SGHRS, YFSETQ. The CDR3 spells CASTPTASRGGAFF. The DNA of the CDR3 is TGCGCCAGCACCCCAACGGCCTCCCGGGGTGGAGCTTTCTTT.

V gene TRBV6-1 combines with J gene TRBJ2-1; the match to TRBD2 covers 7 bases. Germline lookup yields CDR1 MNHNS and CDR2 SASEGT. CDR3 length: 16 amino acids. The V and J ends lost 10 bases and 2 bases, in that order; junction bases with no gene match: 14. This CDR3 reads CATRDGGTTAYNEQFF. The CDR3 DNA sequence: TGTGCCACCCGGGATGGCGGGACTACGGCCTACAATGAGCAGTTCTTC.

The CDR3 DNA sequence: TGTGCCAGCAGCCACCAGGGACTAGCCGTCCACGAGCAGTACTTC. Its protein is CASSHQGLAVHEQYF. The V and J genes are TRBV3-1 and TRBJ2-7, with 9 bases lining up with TRBD2. The CDR3 is made up of 15 amino acids. J was trimmed by 5 bases and V by 3 bases; bases with no gene match: 8. The germline gives CDR1 LGHDT, CDR2 YNNKEL (reference sequence).

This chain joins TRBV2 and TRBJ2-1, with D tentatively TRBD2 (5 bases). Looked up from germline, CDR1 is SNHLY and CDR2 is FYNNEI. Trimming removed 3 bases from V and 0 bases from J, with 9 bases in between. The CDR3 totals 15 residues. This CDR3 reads CASSELTSSYNEQFF. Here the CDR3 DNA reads TGTGCCAGCAGTGAGTTAACTAGCTCCTACAATGAGCAGTTCTTC.

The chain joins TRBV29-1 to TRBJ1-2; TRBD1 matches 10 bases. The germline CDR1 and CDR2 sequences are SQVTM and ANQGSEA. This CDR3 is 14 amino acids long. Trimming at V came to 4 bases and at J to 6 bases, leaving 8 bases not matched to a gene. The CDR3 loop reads CSVVTGGDRDGYTF. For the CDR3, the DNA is TGCAGCGTTGTGACAGGGGGCGATCGGGATGGCTACACCTTC.

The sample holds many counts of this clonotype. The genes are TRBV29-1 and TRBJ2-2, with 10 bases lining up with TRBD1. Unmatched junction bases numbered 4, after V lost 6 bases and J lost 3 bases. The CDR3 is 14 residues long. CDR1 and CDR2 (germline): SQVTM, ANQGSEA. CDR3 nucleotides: TGCAGCGTATCCGGGACAGGGGACACCGGGGAGCTGTTTTTT. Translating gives CSVSGTGDTGELFF.

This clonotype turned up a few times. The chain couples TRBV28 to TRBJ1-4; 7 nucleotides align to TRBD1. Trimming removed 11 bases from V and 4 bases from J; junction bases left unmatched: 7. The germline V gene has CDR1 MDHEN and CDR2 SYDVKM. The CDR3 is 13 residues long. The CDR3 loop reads CAAKRGHNEKLFF. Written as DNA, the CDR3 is TGTGCCGCGAAAAGGGGGCATAATGAAAAACTGTTTTTT.

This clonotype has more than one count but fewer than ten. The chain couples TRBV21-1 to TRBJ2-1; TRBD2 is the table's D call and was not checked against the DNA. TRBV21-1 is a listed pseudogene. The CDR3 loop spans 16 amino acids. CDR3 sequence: CASINHGLAGANEQFF. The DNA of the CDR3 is TGTGCCAGCATAAACCACGGACTAGCGGGAGCCAATGAGCAGTTCTTC.

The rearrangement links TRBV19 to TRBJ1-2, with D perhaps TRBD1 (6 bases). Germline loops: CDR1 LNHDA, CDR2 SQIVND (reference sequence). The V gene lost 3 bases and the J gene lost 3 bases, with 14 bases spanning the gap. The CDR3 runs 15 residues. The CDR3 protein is CASSIRDTVDYGYTF. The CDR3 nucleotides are TGTGCCAGTAGTATCAGGGACACCGTCGACTATGGCTACACCTTC.

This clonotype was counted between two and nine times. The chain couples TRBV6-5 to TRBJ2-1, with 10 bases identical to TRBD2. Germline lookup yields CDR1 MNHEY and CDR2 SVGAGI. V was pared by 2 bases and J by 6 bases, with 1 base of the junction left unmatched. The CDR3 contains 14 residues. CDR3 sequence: CASSYEREGNEQFF. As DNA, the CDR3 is TGTGCCAGCAGTTACGAGCGGGAGGGCAATGAGCAGTTCTTC.